This T cell receptor (beta chain) was captured in a study of blood T cell repertoires in COVID-19. The assay was immunoSEQ multiplex PCR, and TCRdb's table has in-frame clones only and misses some. The sample includes around 250,000 clones, around 84% of them seen just once. Trimming pared 4 bases from V and 4 bases from J, leaving 14 bases between. This CDR3 is 14 amino acids long. Per germline, CDR1 MNHEY and CDR2 SMNVEV (reference sequence). Study members were between roughly 18 and 89 years old and lived in fewer than 30 US regions. Two negative PCRs, clearance, or symptom resolution were required of recovered Cohort 3 donors.

This TCR came from a man between 18 and 29 years old who had recovered from COVID-19. The V call is TRBV27, the J call TRBJ2-7, with D perhaps TRBD1 (6 bases). Material for sequencing was PBMCs or T cells enriched from blood (not recorded which). The CDR3 protein is CASSYKHREYEQYF. The CDR3 nucleotides read TGTGCCAGCAGTTACAAACACAGGGAATACGAGCAGTACTTC.